The 30 T cell receptor beta chains in this list originate from one sample, sequenced in a study of T cells in Graves' hyperthyroidism and ophthalmopathy. Authors of the study amplified TCR beta CDR3 regions from RNA transcripts. The TCR CDR3 was amplified in a first-round RT-PCR using the HTBI primer set. TCRdb used MiXCR to reprocess the multiplex PCR reads, holding one entry per CDR3 protein. In the table there are hundreds of thousands of distinct CDR3 sequences, about 14% of which are singletons. The specimen sequenced was blood. The receptors stem from a man between 50 and 59 years old with Graves' ophthalmopathy.

This clonotype was counted many times. The chain carries TRBV5-6 and TRBJ2-1; D unresolved. Trimming left V 0 bases short and J 5 bases short, with 9 bases between. This CDR3 comprises 14 residues. Germline loops: CDR1 SGHDT, CDR2 YYEEEE. The CDR3 reads CASSLDRRDNEQFF. The CDR3 DNA follows: TGTGCCAGCAGCTTGGATAGAAGGGACAATGAGCAGTTCTTC.

This clonotype was seen many times. The chain combines TRBV10-3 with TRBJ2-1; TRBD1 might be the D (6 bases). The germline gives CDR1 ENHRY, CDR2 SYGVKD. The V and J ends lost 2 bases and 7 bases respectively, with 12 bases between them. The CDR3 has 14 amino acids. CDR3: CAISEPQGGNEQFF. The CDR3 DNA sequence: TGTGCCATCAGTGAGCCACAGGGTGGTAATGAGCAGTTCTTC.

This clonotype was seen ten or more times. The rearrangement links TRBV28 to TRBJ2-5; 15 nucleotides align to TRBD2. With V trimmed by 4 bases and J by 2 bases, 11 bases remained unmatched. Germline V gives CDR1 MDHEN, CDR2 SYDVKM. This CDR3 region has 19 residues. The DNA of the CDR3 is TGTGCCAGCAGTTCGCCCGGGACTAGCGGGAGGACTCCACAAGAGACCCAGTACTTC. As protein: CASSSPGTSGRTPQETQYF.

The J gene is TRBJ1-2, the V gene TRBV12-3 or TRBV12-4, with D unresolved. This CDR3 has 17 residues. V dropped 2 bases and J dropped 4 bases, with 20 bases sitting between them. CDR3 coding DNA: TGTGCCAGCAGTTTATGGTACGGGCAGCCGAGTCTCTATGGCTACACCTTC. This translates into CASSLWYGQPSLYGYTF.

This chain joins TRBV13 and TRBJ2-3, with 9 bases matching TRBD2. The CDR3 consists of 19 residues. Germline CDR1 PRHDT, CDR2 FYEKMQ (reference sequence). J gave up 6 bases and V 4 bases, and 20 bases lay outside the gene matches. The CDR3 region has the DNA TGTGCCAGCAGCTCGTTCGGTTGGGGCGCGGGAGGGCCCGGGGATACGCAGTATTTT. It is translated as CASSSFGWGAGGPGDTQYF.

The chain is built from TRBV19 and TRBJ1-1, with D possibly matching TRBD1 (6 bases). V was cut by 7 bases and J by 1 base, with 10 bases left in between. In germline, CDR1 is LNHDA, CDR2 SQIVND (reference sequence). The CDR3 covers 13 residues. For the CDR3, the DNA is TGTGCCAGTACCCACAGGGCGAACACTGAAGCTTTCTTT. Translating it yields CASTHRANTEAFF.

The sample holds a few counts of this clonotype. The gene calls are TRBV7-2 and TRBJ2-7, with TRBD1 as a possible D gene (6 bases). The germline CDR1 and CDR2 sequences are SGHTA and FQGNSA. The CDR3 has 15 amino acids. V was trimmed by 1 base and J by 3 bases, leaving 13 bases between them. CDR3 protein: CASSLGQGTYYEQYF. CDR3 nucleotides: TGTGCCAGCAGCTTAGGGCAGGGGACCTACTACGAGCAGTACTTC. Combining the CDR3 with reference TRBV7-2 and TRBJ2-7 gives the whole variable domain GAGVSQSPSNKVTEKGKDVELRCDPISGHTALYWYRQSLGQGLEFLIYFQGNSAPDKSGLPSDRFSAERTGGSVSTLTIQRTQQEDSAVYLCASSLGQGTYYEQYFGPGTRLTVT.

This clonotype has a count of ten or more. This chain joins TRBV2 and TRBJ1-5; a weak D match, TRBD1 (5 bases). Germline lookup yields CDR1 SNHLY and CDR2 FYNNEI. V was pared by 1 base and J by 0 bases, with 10 bases between. This CDR3 contains 16 residues. CDR3 coding DNA: TGTGCCAGCAGTGAAGGGGCAGGGCATAGCAATCAGCCCCAGCATTTT. Residues: CASSEGAGHSNQPQHF. Together with reference TRBV2 and TRBJ1-5, the CDR3 gives the full variable domain: EPEVTQTPSHQVTQMGQEVILRCVPISNHLYFYWYRQILGQKVEFLVSFYNNEISEKSEIFDDQFSVERPDGSNFTLKIRSTKLEDSAMYFCASSEGAGHSNQPQHFGDGTRLSIL.

In its sample, this clonotype was seen a few times. The gene calls are TRBV30 and TRBJ2-7, with a possible D match to TRBD1 (5 bases). The V gene's germline CDR1 is GTSNPN and CDR2 SVGIG (reference sequence). V was pared by 5 bases and J by 0 bases, with 17 bases between. The CDR3 covers 15 residues. The CDR3 spells CAWSNQGTLSYEQYF. The CDR3 DNA reads TGTGCCTGGTCGAACCAGGGAACACTCTCCTACGAGCAGTACTTC.

This clonotype was seen repeatedly, ten times or more. The rearrangement joins TRBV5-1 to TRBJ2-5; TRBD2 might be the D (5 bases). This CDR3 comprises 14 residues. The germline V and J ends were trimmed by 5 bases and 2 bases, with 13 bases remaining between them. Per the germline V gene, CDR1 is SGHRS and CDR2 is YFSETQ. The CDR3 DNA reads TGCGCCAGCAGAACGGCGGGCATTCAAGAGACCCAGTACTTC. It translates to CASRTAGIQETQYF.

Concerning this clonotype itself: This may come from a read error, since a much larger clone is one base off. J is TRBJ2-7 and V is TRBV5-1; 7 bases are shared with TRBD2. The J call may not be correct, given that the DNA end is closer to TRBJ2-1. This CDR3 spans 16 amino acids. The germline gives CDR1 SGHRS, CDR2 YFSETQ. The CDR3 DNA sequence: TGCGCCAGCAGCCCCCCCCCGGGTGGCGGGAGATACGAGCAGTTCTTC. It yields the protein CASSPPPGGGRYEQFF.

This clonotype occurred many times. The J gene is TRBJ2-7, the V gene TRBV28; 7 bases are shared with TRBD1. V dropped 6 bases and J dropped 2; count of bases not matched to a gene: 13. The germline gives CDR1 MDHEN, CDR2 SYDVKM. The CDR3 has 16 residues. The CDR3 nucleotides read TGTGCCAGCAGGTCAGACAGGGAACGGGGAACCTACGAGCAGTACTTC. Protein product: CASRSDRERGTYEQYF.

The V call is TRBV27, the J call TRBJ2-7, with 7 bases fitting TRBD1. Germline CDR1 MNHEY, CDR2 SMNVEV (reference sequence). Losses at the gene ends were 6 bases for V and 5 bases for J; bases not matched to a gene: 10. There are 14 residues in the CDR3. The CDR3 sequence is CASSEGGAKDEQYF. DNA of the CDR3: TGTGCCAGCAGCGAAGGGGGCGCAAAGGACGAGCAGTACTTC.

This clonotype was detected only a few times. V gene TRBV5-8 combines with J gene TRBJ1-5; possibly TRBD1 for D (5 bases). Trimming removed 1 base from V and 5 bases from J, with 13 bases in between. The germline V gene encodes CDR1 SGHTS and CDR2 YDEGEE. This CDR3 region has 15 residues. The CDR3 nucleotides are TGTGCCAGCAGCTTGAGGGCAGGGCGGGATCAGCCCCAGCATTTT. Its protein is CASSLRAGRDQPQHF.

At least ten counts were recorded for this clonotype. J is TRBJ1-1 and V is TRBV19, with TRBD1 as a possible D gene (6 bases). CDR3 size: 15 residues. Germline CDR1 reads LNHDA; CDR2 reads SQIVND (reference sequence). V lost 5 bases and J 1 base, leaving 14 bases between the germline ends. As DNA, the CDR3 is TGTGCCAGTAGTGCCGAGAGGGGGAAGAACACTGAAGCTTTCTTT. It encodes CASSAERGKNTEAFF.

This clonotype has at least ten counts. CDR3 DNA: TGCGCCAGCAGCTTCCGGGACAGGTCCTACAATGAGCAGTTCTTC. Protein sequence: CASSFRDRSYNEQFF. V is TRBV5-1 and J is TRBJ2-1; TRBD1 matches 8 bases. The V gene end was trimmed by 2 bases and the J gene end by 1 base; junction bases not matched to a gene: 2. Germline V gives CDR1 SGHRS, CDR2 YFSETQ. The CDR3 length is 15 residues.

V and J are TRBV19 and TRBJ2-2; no clear D gene. Trimming took 1 base from V and 10 from J, leaving 7 bases between them. CDR3 length: 12 amino acids. Germline-derived CDR1 and CDR2 are LNHDA and SQIVND (reference sequence). This CDR3 is CASSIARSELFF. The CDR3 nucleotides are TGTGCCAGTAGTATAGCTCGGTCGGAGCTGTTTTTT.

This clonotype was seen ten or more times. This chain connects TRBV7-3 to TRBJ2-3; D could derive from TRBD1 or TRBD2 (5 bases each). From germline, CDR1 is SGHTA and CDR2 FQGTGA. This CDR3 is built from 13 residues. Deletions cut 5 bases from V and 2 bases from J, with 8 bases between. The CDR3 DNA is TGTGCCAGCAGCCCCGGGACCACAGATACGCAGTATTTT. It translates to CASSPGTTDTQYF.

This clonotype was counted at least ten times. The rearrangement joins TRBV9 to TRBJ2-3; TRBD1 agrees at 7 bases. V was clipped by 0 bases and J by 6 bases; unmatched bases: 7. Germline loops: CDR1 SGDLS, CDR2 YYNGEE. The CDR3 covers 15 residues. The DNA for the CDR3 is TGTGCCAGCAGCGTAGATGGAGACAGGGTGGATACGCAGTATTTT. This encodes CASSVDGDRVDTQYF.

This clonotype has only one observation. The chain couples TRBV4-1 to TRBJ1-2; 7 bases align to TRBD1. The V and J ends lost 5 bases and 8 bases, in that order; junction bases with no gene match: 14. There are 15 residues in the CDR3. Germline CDR1 is MGHRA and CDR2 is YSYEKL. CDR3 protein: CASSAREGGARGYTF. The CDR3 nucleotides read TGCGCCAGCAGCGCCAGGGAAGGGGGCGCCCGGGGCTACACCTTC.

This clonotype was counted at least ten times. The V call is TRBV18, the J call TRBJ1-1; D is unresolved. Looked up from germline, CDR1 is KGHSH and CDR2 is LQKENI. With 1 base removed from V and 2 bases from J, the gap between germline ends came to 11 bases. The CDR3 loop spans 15 amino acids. The CDR3 reads CASSPQGSANTEAFF. The CDR3, as DNA: TGTGCCAGCTCACCACAAGGGTCGGCTAACACTGAAGCTTTCTTT.

Only a few counts were recorded for this clonotype. The chain links TRBV7-2 to TRBJ2-6, with TRBD2 matching over 7 bases. Germline trimming cut 6 bases from V and 2 bases from J; bases unmatched to any gene: 4. The germline V gene has CDR1 SGHTA and CDR2 FQGNSA. The CDR3 loop spans 15 amino acids. CDR3 region: CASSKGGAGANVLTF. In nucleotides, the CDR3 is TGTGCCAGCAGTAAGGGAGGGGCTGGGGCCAACGTCCTGACTTTC.

This clonotype has ten or more counts. The gene calls are TRBV5-1 and TRBJ2-1; 13 nucleotides line up with TRBD2. Germline CDR1 is SGHRS and CDR2 is YFSETQ. V shed 2 bases and J 8 bases; nucleotides not matched to a gene: 7. The CDR3 runs to 16 residues. This CDR3 reads CASSFLTSGRQDEQFF. The CDR3 DNA reads TGCGCCAGCAGCTTCCTGACTAGCGGGAGGCAAGATGAGCAGTTCTTC.

This clonotype was seen a handful of times. The CDR3 bases are TGTGCCAGCAGCGTTGATGGCACCGGGGAGCTGTTTTTT. Its protein is CASSVDGTGELFF. The chain links TRBV9 to TRBJ2-2; D unresolved. The germline V and J ends were trimmed by 2 bases and 4 bases, with 6 bases remaining between them. This CDR3 has 13 amino acids. CDR1 is SGDLS and CDR2 is YYNGEE in the germline V gene.

There are many counts of this clonotype. The chain links TRBV11-2 to TRBJ2-3; TRBD2 matches at 7 bases. Germline CDR1 and CDR2: SGHAT and FQNNGV. The CDR3 has 14 residues. V lost 2 bases and J lost 4; bases outside the gene matches: 3. CDR3 sequence: CASSLIAGADTQYF. The CDR3 DNA is TGTGCCAGCAGCTTAATCGCGGGGGCAGATACGCAGTATTTT.

A word on this clonotype: This clone may be a read error of a much larger clone one base away. The genes are TRBV15 and TRBJ2-2; 10 bases agree with TRBD2. This CDR3 region has 16 residues. Germline V gene lookup returns CDR1 LNHNV and CDR2 YYDKDF (reference sequence). CDR3 sequence: CATSRVTSGTGGGLFF. The CDR3 DNA sequence: TGTGCCACCAGCAGAGTAACTAGCGGGACCGGCGGGGGGCTGTTTTTT.

The J gene is TRBJ2-3, the V gene TRBV14; D not resolved. Trimming stripped 0 bases from V and 6 bases from J, with 4 bases between. The germline CDR1 and CDR2 sequences are SGHDN and FVKESK. CDR3 length: 12 residues. CDR3 DNA: TGTGCCAGCAGCCAAGACTGGGATACGCAGTATTTT. It encodes CASSQDWDTQYF.

In this sample, this clonotype turned up a few times. This rearrangement joins TRBV20-1 to TRBJ1-1, with D possibly TRBD1 on 5 matching bases. The CDR3 sequence is 13 residues long. V lost 4 bases, J lost 7 bases, and 16 bases lay in between. CDR1 and CDR2 from the germline V gene are DFQATT and SNEGSKA (reference sequence). CDR3 amino acids: CSATGLVEFEAFF. Here the CDR3 DNA reads TGCAGTGCTACAGGGTTAGTTGAGTTTGAAGCTTTCTTT.

This clonotype was picked up many times. The chain employs TRBV6-8 and TRBJ1-6, with D possibly TRBD1 on 5 matching bases. V dropped 6 bases and J dropped 7 bases, with 10 bases sitting between them. The germline CDR1 and CDR2 sequences are MNHGY and SAAAGT. This CDR3 comprises 13 residues. The CDR3 is CASSASGNSPLHF. The CDR3 region has the DNA TGTGCCAGCAGCGCTTCAGGGAATTCACCCCTCCACTTT.

This clonotype showed up many times. The gene calls are TRBV6-1 and TRBJ2-1, with D maybe TRBD2 (5 bases). The V end lost 2 bases, the J end lost 9 bases, and 11 bases lay between the germline ends. Germline V gives CDR1 MNHNS, CDR2 SASEGT. The CDR3 runs to 13 residues. The CDR3 sequence: CASSEIPGIEQFF. The CDR3 DNA reads as TGTGCCAGCAGTGAAATCCCGGGGATTGAGCAGTTCTTC.